This TCR beta chain was retrieved from a study of OX40 agonist ivuxolimab in advanced cancers. At the level of the study: Patients were around 83% male with ages about 23 to 90, mean about 65. Previous treatment with anti-PD-1, anti-PD-L1 or anti-CTLA-4 therapy was allowed; 40% had received some.

Some clones are missing from TCRdb's copy, which holds only in-frame ones; the method was immunoSEQ multiplex PCR. The repertoire includes roughly 70,000 clones, about 87% of them detected once, and 0.65% to 0.7% sits in the top ten. Researchers took blood at baseline, on cycle 4 day 1, and on cycle 7 day 1. The germline gives CDR1 LNHDA, CDR2 SQIVND (reference sequence). This CDR3 is built from 15 residues. V lost 0 bases, J lost 4 bases, and 12 bases lay in between. The chain has TRBV19 and TRBJ1-2; D is undetermined. The origin of this receptor is an adult with an advanced solid tumor such as melanoma, head and neck, liver or kidney cancer. Sequences were derived from CD4+ or CD8+ T cells sorted from blood, sampled in a trial of the OX40 agonist ivuxolimab. The CDR3 loop reads CASSIEGDGGYGYTF. The CDR3, as DNA: TGTGCCAGTAGTATAGAAGGAGACGGAGGCTATGGCTACACCTTC. The whole variable domain, filled in from reference TRBV19 and TRBJ1-2, reads DGGITQSPKYLFRKEGQNVTLSCEQNLNHDAMYWYRQDPGQGLRLIYYSQIVNDFQKGDIAEGYSVSREKKESFPLTVTSAQKNPTAFYLCASSIEGDGGYGYTFGSGTRLTVV.